This is a list of T cell receptor beta chains from one sample in a study of a mutant IDH1 vaccine in newly diagnosed glioma. Method: immunoSEQ multiplex PCR; TCRdb's copy keeps in-frame clones and lacks some. Here the sample spans under 150,000 clones, about four fifths being singletons. The antigens for these receptors are not known. The sequencing here drew on PBMCs, taken from a glioma patient whose treatment included an IDH1 peptide vaccine. The receptors were gathered from a man aged 35-49 years with glioma. CDR3s include the opening cysteine and the closing phenylalanine or tryptophan. D genes are given only for firm matches. A clone size is listed for some rows: how often the clone was seen (once, few, many), or a class if it is expanded.

TRBJ1-5 | once | . | TRBV2 | TGTGCCAGCAGTGACGGGGGCCGCAATCAGCCCCAGCATTTT | CASSDGGRNQPQHF
TRBJ1-5 | few | . | TRBV27 | TGTGCCAGCAGTTTATCGATGATGGGGAATCAGCCCCAGCATTTT | CASSLSMMGNQPQHF
TRBJ2-5 | . | . | TRBV7-9 | TGTGCCAGCAGCTCCCTAACGGCCTTCGGGACCCAGTACTTC | CASSSLTAFGTQYF
TRBJ1-2 | . | . | TRBV7-9 | TGTGCCAGCAGCCTTCCTACGGCTCTTCCCGAAGGTGGCTACACCTTC | CASSLPTALPEGGYTF
TRBJ2-1 | . | . | TRBV4-3 | TGCGCCAGCAGCCAAGATTTGGCATCCCTATCCTACAATGAGCAGTTCTTC | CASSQDLASLSYNEQFF
TRBJ2-7 | . | TRBD1 | TRBV6-6 | TGTGCCAGTCGTTCGGGACAGACTCTTTACGAGCAGTACTTC | CASRSGQTLYEQYF
TRBJ2-2 | . | . | TRBV5-6 | TGTGCCAGCAGCTTGTCGCTGAACACCGGGGAGCTGTTTTTT | CASSLSLNTGELFF
TRBJ2-2 | once | . | TRBV5-5 | TGTGCCAGCAGCTTAGTTCTAGCCAGCGGGGAGCTGTTTTTT | CASSLVLASGELFF
TRBJ2-1 | . | . | TRBV7-2 | TGTGCCAGCAGCTTAGTTAGCGGGACAGGTTACAATGAGCAGTTCTTC | CASSLVSGTGYNEQFF
TRBJ1-1 | . | . | TRBV18 | TGTGCCAGCTCCCCGGACAGTCACCGTCCCACGAACACTGAAGCTTTCTTT | CASSPDSHRPTNTEAFF
TRBJ2-1 | . | TRBD2 | TRBV4-3 | TGCGCCAGCAGCCAAGGTCTAGCGGGGGCGGTGGGTAATGAGCAGTTCTTC | CASSQGLAGAVGNEQFF
TRBJ1-4 | . | . | TRBV6-5 | TGTGCCAGCAGTTACTCAGGCAGGGATAATGAAAAACTGTTTTTT | CASSYSGRDNEKLFF
TRBJ1-1 | . | . | TRBV29-1 | TGCAGCGTGTCTAGGACACTTTGGGGGACTGAAGCTTTCTTT | CSVSRTLWGTEAFF
TRBJ1-1 | once | . | TRBV27 | TGTGCCAGCAGTCCCTATAACAGGGAGGGCACTGAAGCTTTCTTT | CASSPYNREGTEAFF
TRBJ2-3 | . | TRBD2 | TRBV5-1 | TGCGCCAGCAGCTTGAGTTCGGGACTAGTCGATACGCAGTATTTT | CASSLSSGLVDTQYF
TRBJ1-1 | few | . | TRBV7-3 | TGTGCCAGCAGCTTACGGCCAGGGGTGGACACTGAAGCTTTCTTT | CASSLRPGVDTEAFF
TRBJ2-1 | once | TRBD2 | TRBV19 | TGTGCCAGTAGTACCCAGCGGGGGGGCATGGATGAGCAGTTCTTC | CASSTQRGGMDEQFF
TRBJ2-5 | . | . | TRBV5-5 | TGTGCCAGCAGCTTGGAACAGGGTGGGTGGGAGACCCAGTACTTC | CASSLEQGGWETQYF
TRBJ1-2 | . | . | TRBV19 | TGTGCCAGTAGTATGCTTAATCGAGGCAGGGGATACAACTATGGCTACACCTTC | CASSMLNRGRGYNYGYTF
TRBJ2-3 | . | . | TRBV19 | TGTGCCAGTAGTATAGATAGGCTCACAGATACGCAGTATTTT | CASSIDRLTDTQYF
TRBJ1-6 | . | TRBD1 | TRBV7-2 | TGTGCCAGCAGGGACAGGGTTGGGTCACCCCTCCACTTT | CASRDRVGSPLHF
TRBJ2-5 | . | TRBD2 | TRBV6-1 | TGTGCCAGCAGTGCTATTACGGGGGGAGAGACCCAGTACTTC | CASSAITGGETQYF
TRBJ2-7 | . | . | TRBV28 | TGTGCCAGCATGAAGGGGGAGCTCGAGCAGTACTTC | CASMKGELEQYF
TRBJ2-1 | . | . | TRBV7-2 | TGTGCCAGCAGCCCGTCCCAGACCGTCGGTGAGCAGTTCTTC | CASSPSQTVGEQFF
TRBJ1-5 | . | . | TRBV19 | TGTGCCAGTAGTATGGCAGGGGATCAGCCCCAGCATTTT | CASSMAGDQPQHF
TRBJ1-1 | few | . | TRBV5-8 | TGTGCCAGCAGCCCCGAGACCGGGACACCTAACACTGAAGCTTTCTTT | CASSPETGTPNTEAFF
TRBJ2-5 | once | TRBD2 | TRBV10-2 | TGCGCCAGCAGCGATCTAGCGGGAGGAATAGAGACCCAGTACTTC | CASSDLAGGIETQYF
TRBJ2-7 | few | . | TRBV28 | TGTGCCAGCAGTTTATGGGGGAGTTTCTACCACGAGCAGTACTTC | CASSLWGSFYHEQYF
TRBJ2-7 | few | . | TRBV6-1 | TGTGCCAGCAGTGAAGAGGGGGGAGGGGCCTACGAGCAGTACTTC | CASSEEGGGAYEQYF
TRBJ2-5 | . | TRBD2 | TRBV6-5 | TGTGCCAGCAAGGGGAGCGGGGGACAAAAGACCCAGTACTTC | CASKGSGGQKTQYF
TRBJ2-5 | . | . | TRBV2 | TGTGCCAGCATCGGGACTTCTGAGACCCAGTACTTC | CASIGTSETQYF
TRBJ1-2 | . | . | TRBV28 | TGTGCCAGCAGCACCCGCCCCCCTCAGGGAGACTATGGCTACACCTTC | CASSTRPPQGDYGYTF
TRBJ2-3 | . | . | TRBV5-4 | TGTGCCAGCAGCTTACCAATACGACCAGATACGCAGTATTTT | CASSLPIRPDTQYF
TRBJ2-5 | . | . | TRBV6-1 | TGTGCCAGCAGTGAAGGGGCAGGCGGAGAGACCCAGTACTTC | CASSEGAGGETQYF
TRBJ2-5 | . | . | TRBV7-2 | TGTGCCAGCAGCCGCCAGGGGGGCGCGGAGACCCAGTACTTC | CASSRQGGAETQYF
TRBJ1-5 | once | . | TRBV7-2 | TGTGCCAGCAGCTTAGAAGGTGCAGGGGCGCAGCCCCAGCATTTT | CASSLEGAGAQPQHF
TRBJ1-3 | . | . | TRBV25-1 | TGTGCCAGCAGTGAAGGTAACGCTGGAAACACCATATATTTT | CASSEGNAGNTIYF
TRBJ2-1 | . | TRBD1 | TRBV7-3 | TGTGCCAGCAGCCCGACAGGGCGGATCGACAATGAGCAGTTCTTC | CASSPTGRIDNEQFF
TRBJ1-2 | once | TRBD1 | TRBV6-5 | TGTGCCAGCAGTCCAGGGGGACAGAACTATGGCTACACCTTC | CASSPGGQNYGYTF
TRBJ2-3 | . | . | TRBV6-1 | TGTGCCAGCAGTGCCTTGGGGGCGGGAGTAGATACGCAGTATTTT | CASSALGAGVDTQYF
TRBJ2-7 | . | . | TRBV28 | TGTGCCAGCAGTTTACTAGCCGACTACGAGCAGTACTTC | CASSLLADYEQYF
TRBJ2-1 | once | TRBD2 | TRBV5-1 | TGCGCCAGCAGCCCAGTCTTAGCGGGAGATAATGAGCAGTTCTTC | CASSPVLAGDNEQFF
TRBJ2-7 | . | TRBD1 | TRBV19 | TGTGCCAGTAAGCCTGGACAGGGATCCTACGAGCAGTACTTC | CASKPGQGSYEQYF
TRBJ1-3 | once | . | TRBV5-5 | TGTGCCAGCAGCCAGGGACCCCTCCTCTCTGGAAACACCATATATTTT | CASSQGPLLSGNTIYF
TRBJ2-5 | . | . | TRBV6-5 | TGTGCCAGCAGTTACTCCTTACAGAGAGGGGAGACCCAGTACTTC | CASSYSLQRGETQYF
TRBJ2-3 | . | TRBD2 | TRBV18 | TGTGCCAGCTCACCATCGAGCCGGGGGGGGACAGATACGCAGTATTTT | CASSPSSRGGTDTQYF
TRBJ1-5 | . | . | TRBV18 | TGTGCCAGCTCACCGTCCGGGGTAAGGGATCAGCCCCAGCATTTT | CASSPSGVRDQPQHF
TRBJ1-4 | few | . | TRBV4-1 | TGCGCCAGCAGCCAAGTCGACTTAGGGACAACTAATGAAAAACTGTTTTTT | CASSQVDLGTTNEKLFF
TRBJ2-7 | . | TRBD2 | TRBV6-6 | TGTGCCAGCAACGACCCCGGGACTAGCTTCGAGCAGTACTTC | CASNDPGTSFEQYF
TRBJ1-1 | . | . | TRBV27 | TGTGCCAGCAGTTTAGAGTTAGGAACTGAAGCTTTCTTT | CASSLELGTEAFF
TRBJ1-2 | . | TRBD1 | TRBV28 | TGTGCCAGCAGGAGACAGGGTTTTTGGGATGGCTACACCTTC | CASRRQGFWDGYTF
TRBJ2-7 | . | TRBD1 | TRBV18 | TGTGCCAGCTCACCGGGGACAGGGGAGGACTACGAGCAGTACTTC | CASSPGTGEDYEQYF
TRBJ1-1 | few | . | TRBV4-1 | TGCGCCAGCAGCCATACAGGGACCATGAACACTGAAGCTTTCTTT | CASSHTGTMNTEAFF